This T cell receptor (beta chain) was documented in a study of technical replicates of blood from a handful of donors. The CDR3 has 16 residues. V was shortened by 2 bases and J by 3 bases, with 15 bases between the two germline ends. Germline V gene lookup returns CDR1 WSHSY and CDR2 SAAADI. Generated by immunoSEQ multiplex PCR, the TCRdb table keeps only in-frame clones and is missing some. The sample records about 49,000 clones, 80% to 95% being singletons. Sequenced input: PBMCs. This receptor was obtained from a human donor in good health. Some clones in this sample may be carry-over from other donors' samples. This sequence joins TRBV10-2 and TRBJ2-3, with a weak D call TRBD1 (5 bases). The CDR3 sequence: CASSERGLTLTDTQYF. The CDR3, as DNA: TGCGCCAGCAGTGAGAGGGGATTGACGCTAACAGATACGCAGTATTTT.